The 3 T cell receptor beta chains below come from one sample, sequenced in a study of blood T cell repertoires in COVID-19. Sequenced by immunoSEQ multiplex PCR; TCRdb stores in-frame clones only, minus some. The top ten hold 2.9% of the sample, which has just under 90,000 clones, roughly 84% seen once. The specimen was peripheral blood. The receptor set was obtained from a woman over 75 with acute or convalescent COVID-19.

The rearrangement links TRBV14 to TRBJ2-7; D unresolved. Trimming shortened V by 2 bases and J by 2 bases, and 7 bases separated the two germline ends. The CDR3 contains 13 residues. Germline loops: CDR1 SGHDN, CDR2 FVKESK. The CDR3 spells CASSQPVTYEQYF. Written as DNA, the CDR3 is TGTGCCAGCAGCCAACCAGTCACCTACGAGCAGTACTTC.

The gene calls are TRBV13 and TRBJ2-7; the D is unclear. Germline-derived CDR1 and CDR2 are PRHDT and FYEKMQ (reference sequence). V was clipped by 0 bases and J by 2 bases, with 8 bases between them. The CDR3 runs to 14 residues. This CDR3 is CASSLGSQPYEQYF. DNA for the CDR3: TGTGCCAGCAGCTTAGGCTCACAGCCCTACGAGCAGTACTTC.

The chain employs TRBV7-9 and TRBJ1-1; tentatively, D is TRBD1 (6 bases). The CDR3 has 14 amino acids. Trimming took off 3 bases at V and 3 bases at J, with 11 bases between the two ends. The V gene's germline CDR1 is SEHNR and CDR2 FQNEAQ (reference sequence). The CDR3 bases are TGTGCCAGCAGCTTGGCGGGGGCGCACACTGAAGCTTTCTTT. It is translated as CASSLAGAHTEAFF.